These T cell receptor beta chains were read from a single sample in a study of neurological immune-mediated disorders. TCRdb re-derived calls from the 5' RACE reads in MiXCR, one entry per CDR3 protein. The profile covers under 85,000 distinct CDR3 sequences, with around an eighth appearing a single time and around 6.8% taken by the ten largest. Sequenced sample: PBMCs. These receptors came from a woman in her fifties or sixties in good health. The CDR3 runs from the conserved cysteine through the conserved F or W. The D gene is left open where the match is weak. Some rows have no size entry. The others give once, few or many, or a class for an expanded clone.

v_gene,abundance,d_gene,j_gene,CDR3nt,CDR3aa
TRBV5-6,many,.,TRBJ2-4,TGTGCCAGCAGCTTGCACGGCCAGGACATTCAGTACTTC,CASSLHGQDIQYF
TRBV7-2,many,TRBD1,TRBJ1-4,TGTGCCAGCAGCGAGACAGGGGCGGTTGAAAAACTGTTTTTT,CASSETGAVEKLFF
TRBV12-3/TRBV12-4,many,TRBD1,TRBJ2-4,TGTGCCAGCAGTTTATACAGGGGGGAATGGGACATTCAGTACTTC,CASSLYRGEWDIQYF
TRBV5-6,few,TRBD2,TRBJ2-3,TGTGCCAGCAGCCCGGGACTAGCGGCAAACACAGATACGCAGTATTTT,CASSPGLAANTDTQYF
TRBV18,many,.,TRBJ2-7,TGTGCCAGCTCACCACCGCCAGGTATCCCCGAGCAGTACTTC,CASSPPPGIPEQYF
TRBV27,many,TRBD1,TRBJ2-7,TGTGCCAGCAGTTTCTCAGGGGGTGAGGTCCCCTACGAGCAGTACTTC,CASSFSGGEVPYEQYF
TRBV29-1,many,.,TRBJ2-3,TGCAGCGTTGAAGCACCCTTGCGACAGACCACACCGGATACGCAGTATTTT,CSVEAPLRQTTPDTQYF
TRBV20-1,many,TRBD2,TRBJ2-5,TGCAGTGTCCTCGGAAGCGGGACAGAGACCCAGTACTTC,CSVLGSGTETQYF
TRBV11-2,.,.,TRBJ2-7,TGTGCCAGCACCAGGGGTTCCCACGAGCAGTACTTC,CASTRGSHEQYF
TRBV29-1,many,TRBD2,TRBJ2-7,TGCAGCGTTGAAAGATTTCGGGGACTAGCGGGAGGGCTTACCTACGAGCAGTACTTC,CSVERFRGLAGGLTYEQYF
TRBV7-9,many,TRBD1,TRBJ2-5,TGTGCCAGCAGCGTGGGACAGGCCGATGTGGAGACCCAGTACTTC,CASSVGQADVETQYF
TRBV7-7,few,.,TRBJ2-5,TGTGCCAGCAGCTCGGGACATAGAGAGACCCAGTACTTC,CASSSGHRETQYF
TRBV3-1,few,.,TRBJ2-5,TGTGCCAGCAGCCAAGATTTGCGCGGGACTCGTGAGGAGACCCAGTACTTC,CASSQDLRGTREETQYF
TRBV20-1,.,TRBD2,TRBJ2-7,TGCAGTGCTAGAGGCGGGGGATCTTTCTCCTACGAGCATTACTTC,CSARGGGSFSYEHYF
TRBV24-1,many,TRBD1,TRBJ1-2,TGTGCCACCAGTGACCCAGGACAGGGATCTCGGGGCTACACCTTC,CATSDPGQGSRGYTF
TRBV7-2,few,.,TRBJ2-1,TGTGCCAGCAGCTTAGATAAGTCCTACAATGAGCAGTTCTTC,CASSLDKSYNEQFF
TRBV6-6,few,.,TRBJ2-1,TGTGCCAGCACAGTGAGGACGGAGTCCTACAATGAGCAGTTCTTC,CASTVRTESYNEQFF
TRBV10-3,many,TRBD2,TRBJ2-1,TGTGCCACCACTAGCGGGGCAAGCTCCTACAATGAGCAGTTCTTC,CATTSGASSYNEQFF
TRBV6-5,many,TRBD2,TRBJ2-3,TGTGCCAGCAGTACCGGGGGGGTGACGACAGATACGCAGTATTTT,CASSTGGVTTDTQYF
TRBV20-1,many,.,TRBJ2-5,TGCAGTGCTAGTAAGGCGGACCAAGAGACCCAGTACTTC,CSASKADQETQYF
TRBV11-2,.,TRBD2,TRBJ2-7,TGTGCCAGCAGCGCCGCGAGCGGGAGAATCGCCGAGCAGTACTTC,CASSAASGRIAEQYF
TRBV5-1,many,.,TRBJ2-1,TGCGCCAGCAGCTTAACAGGAGGGCCTAACAATGAGCAGTTCTTC,CASSLTGGPNNEQFF
TRBV28,many,.,TRBJ1-1,TGTGCCAGCAGGAACGGGGGGACTAACACTGAAGCTTTCTTT,CASRNGGTNTEAFF
TRBV6-5,many,TRBD2,TRBJ2-3,TGTGCCAGCAGCCTCACTAGCGGGGGTTTTGCAGATACGCAGTATTTT,CASSLTSGGFADTQYF
TRBV5-1,many,.,TRBJ2-1,TGCGCCAGCAGCCCGGTTGGGGGCCGATACAATGAGCAGTTCTTC,CASSPVGGRYNEQFF
TRBV5-5,few,.,TRBJ1-5,TGTGCCAGCAGCTCGGGGGGTGATACTCAGCCCCAGCATTTT,CASSSGGDTQPQHF
TRBV24-1,many,TRBD2,TRBJ2-1,TGTGCCACCAGTGACCCTGGGACTAGCGGGAGGGCCCCCCCTAATGAGCAGTTCTTC,CATSDPGTSGRAPPNEQFF
TRBV5-1,few,TRBD2,TRBJ2-1,TGCGCCAGCAGCTTGGGACTAGCGGGAGCTACCAATGAGCAGTTCTTC,CASSLGLAGATNEQFF
TRBV20-1,many,.,TRBJ1-5,TGCAGTGCTAGACCTCCTATGGGGGGCGTAGGGCAGCCCCAGCATTTT,CSARPPMGGVGQPQHF
TRBV7-2,many,.,TRBJ2-5,TGTGCCAGCAGCTTACCGACTAACCTATGGGAGACCCAGTACTTC,CASSLPTNLWETQYF
TRBV5-1,many,TRBD1,TRBJ1-2,TGCGCCAGCAGCCAGCAAACAGGGGCGGTAAACTATGGCTACACCTTC,CASSQQTGAVNYGYTF
TRBV27,many,TRBD2,TRBJ2-7,TGTGCCAGCAGTGCCGGGACTACCAGGTCCTACGAGCAGTACTTC,CASSAGTTRSYEQYF
TRBV14,many,.,TRBJ1-4,TGTGCCAGCAGCCAAGTAGGTGTTGGACAACTGTTTTTT,CASSQVGVGQLFF
TRBV5-5,many,.,TRBJ2-2,TGTGCCAGCAGCTTGACAGTTCTACGCACCGGGGAGCTGTTTTTT,CASSLTVLRTGELFF
TRBV5-1,many,.,TRBJ2-1,TGCGCCAGCAGCTTGGTGGGGCAAATGGGCTCCTACAATGAGCAGTTCTTC,CASSLVGQMGSYNEQFF
TRBV12-3/TRBV12-4,many,.,TRBJ2-7,TGTGCCAGCAGTCCCGGAGGTGGGGACGAGCAGTACTTC,CASSPGGGDEQYF
TRBV28,.,.,TRBJ2-6,TGTGCCAGCAGTTCGACTACCTTAACTGGGGCCAACGTCCTGACTTTC,CASSSTTLTGANVLTF
TRBV24-1,many,.,TRBJ2-3,TGTGCCACCCAGGGGAGCGGGGATACGCAGTATTTT,CATQGSGDTQYF
TRBV20-1,many,TRBD2,TRBJ2-6,TGCAGTGCTAGAGATGCCCGGCTAGCGGGCGTTTCTGGGGCCAACGTCCTGACTTTC,CSARDARLAGVSGANVLTF
TRBV5-1,many,.,TRBJ2-1,TGCGCCAGCAGCTTGAGCATGAGCTCCTACAATGAGCAGTTCTTC,CASSLSMSSYNEQFF
TRBV12-3/TRBV12-4,many,TRBD1,TRBJ1-2,TGTGCCAGCAAACTGGGACAGGGGATCTATGGCTACACCTTC,CASKLGQGIYGYTF